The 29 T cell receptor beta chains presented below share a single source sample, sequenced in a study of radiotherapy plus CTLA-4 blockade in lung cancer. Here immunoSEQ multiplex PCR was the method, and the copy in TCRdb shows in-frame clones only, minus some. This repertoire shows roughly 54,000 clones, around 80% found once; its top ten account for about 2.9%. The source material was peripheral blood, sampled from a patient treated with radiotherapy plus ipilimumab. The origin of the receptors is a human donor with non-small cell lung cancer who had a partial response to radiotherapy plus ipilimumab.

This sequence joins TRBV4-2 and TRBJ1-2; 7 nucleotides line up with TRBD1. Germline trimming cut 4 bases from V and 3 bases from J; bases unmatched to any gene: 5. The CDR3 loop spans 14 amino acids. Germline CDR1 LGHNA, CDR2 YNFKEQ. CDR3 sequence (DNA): TGTGCCAGCAGCCCCACCGGGACAGACTATGGCTACACCTTC. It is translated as CASSPTGTDYGYTF.

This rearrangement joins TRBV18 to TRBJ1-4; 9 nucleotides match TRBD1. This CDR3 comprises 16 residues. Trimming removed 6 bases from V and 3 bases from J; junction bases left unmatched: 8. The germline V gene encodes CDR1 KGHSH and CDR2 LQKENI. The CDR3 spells CASSRVQGASNEKLFF. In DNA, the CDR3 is TGTGCCAGCTCTCGAGTACAGGGGGCTTCTAATGAAAAACTGTTTTTT.

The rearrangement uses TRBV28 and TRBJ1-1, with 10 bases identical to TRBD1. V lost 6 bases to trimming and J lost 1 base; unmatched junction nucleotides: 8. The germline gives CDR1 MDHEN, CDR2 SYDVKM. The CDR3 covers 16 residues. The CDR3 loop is CASRNRDRGSNTEAFF. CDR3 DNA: TGTGCCAGCAGGAACCGGGACAGGGGCTCGAACACTGAAGCTTTCTTT.

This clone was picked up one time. The CDR3 loop is CASSILARGTGVVNTEAFF. The CDR3 region has the DNA TGTGCCAGTAGTATTTTGGCTCGCGGGACAGGGGTTGTGAACACTGAAGCTTTCTTT. The chain combines TRBV19 with TRBJ1-1; 10 positions match TRBD1. Germline V gene lookup returns CDR1 LNHDA and CDR2 SQIVND (reference sequence). V was pared by 3 bases and J by 0 bases, with 13 bases of the junction left unmatched. The CDR3 sequence is 19 residues long.

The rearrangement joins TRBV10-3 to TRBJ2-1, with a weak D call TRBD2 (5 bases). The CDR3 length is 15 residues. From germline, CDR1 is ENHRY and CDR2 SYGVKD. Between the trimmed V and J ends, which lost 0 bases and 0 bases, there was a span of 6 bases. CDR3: CAISESGVSYNEQFF. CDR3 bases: TGTGCCATCAGTGAGTCGGGAGTCTCCTACAATGAGCAGTTCTTC.

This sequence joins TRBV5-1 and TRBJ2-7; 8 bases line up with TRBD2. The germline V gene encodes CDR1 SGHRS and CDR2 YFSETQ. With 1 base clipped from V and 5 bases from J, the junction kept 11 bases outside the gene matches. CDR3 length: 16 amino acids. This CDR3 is CASSLPRGSGGDEQYF. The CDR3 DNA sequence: TGCGCCAGCAGCTTGCCGAGGGGTTCCGGGGGGGACGAGCAGTACTTC.

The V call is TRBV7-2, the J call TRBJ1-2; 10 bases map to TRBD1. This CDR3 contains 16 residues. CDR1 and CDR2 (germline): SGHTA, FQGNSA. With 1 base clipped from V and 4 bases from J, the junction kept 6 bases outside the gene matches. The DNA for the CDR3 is TGTGCCAGCAGCTTAGAGGGACAGGGGAAGATCTATGGCTACACCTTC. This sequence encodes CASSLEGQGKIYGYTF.

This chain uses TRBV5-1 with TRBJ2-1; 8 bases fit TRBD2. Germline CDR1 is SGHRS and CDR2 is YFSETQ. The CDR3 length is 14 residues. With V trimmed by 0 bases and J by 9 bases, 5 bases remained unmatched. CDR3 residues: CASSLARGGGEQFF. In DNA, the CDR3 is TGCGCCAGCAGCTTGGCCCGGGGGGGCGGTGAGCAGTTCTTC.

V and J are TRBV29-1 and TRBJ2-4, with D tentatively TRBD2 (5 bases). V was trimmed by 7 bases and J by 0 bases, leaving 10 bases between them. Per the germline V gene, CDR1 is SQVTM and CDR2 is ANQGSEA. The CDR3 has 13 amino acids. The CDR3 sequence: CSAASLAKNIQYF. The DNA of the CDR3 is TGCAGCGCGGCTAGCTTAGCCAAAAACATTCAGTACTTC.

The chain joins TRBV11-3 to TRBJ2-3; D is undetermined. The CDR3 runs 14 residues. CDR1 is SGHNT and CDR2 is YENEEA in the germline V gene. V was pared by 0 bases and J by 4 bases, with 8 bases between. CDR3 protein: CASSLDPAADTQYF. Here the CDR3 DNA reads TGTGCCAGCAGCTTAGATCCTGCGGCAGATACGCAGTATTTT.

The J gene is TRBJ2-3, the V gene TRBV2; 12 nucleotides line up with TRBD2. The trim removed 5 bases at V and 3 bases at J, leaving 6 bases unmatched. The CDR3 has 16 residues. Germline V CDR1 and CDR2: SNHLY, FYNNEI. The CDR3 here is CASSWGTSGGTDTQYF. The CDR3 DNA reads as TGTGCCAGCAGTTGGGGTACTAGCGGGGGGACAGATACGCAGTATTTT.

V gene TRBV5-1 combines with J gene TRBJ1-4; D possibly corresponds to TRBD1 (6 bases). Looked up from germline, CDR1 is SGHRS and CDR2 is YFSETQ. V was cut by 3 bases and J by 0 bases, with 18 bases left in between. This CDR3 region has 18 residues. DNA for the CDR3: TGCGCCAGCAGCTCGTCCGGGGCAGGGGTTGCAACTAATGAAAAACTGTTTTTT. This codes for CASSSSGAGVATNEKLFF.

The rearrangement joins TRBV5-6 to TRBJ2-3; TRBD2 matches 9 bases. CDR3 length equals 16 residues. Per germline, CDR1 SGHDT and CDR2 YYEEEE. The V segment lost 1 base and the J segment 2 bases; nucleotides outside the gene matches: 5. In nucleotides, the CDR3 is TGTGCCAGCAGCTTGTTCCAGCGGGGGGCCACAGATACGCAGTATTTT. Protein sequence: CASSLFQRGATDTQYF.

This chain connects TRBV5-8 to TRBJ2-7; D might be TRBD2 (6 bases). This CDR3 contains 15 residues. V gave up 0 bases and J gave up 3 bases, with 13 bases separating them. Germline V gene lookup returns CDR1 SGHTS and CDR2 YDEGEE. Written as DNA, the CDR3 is TGTGCCAGCAGCTTGGCAGGGAGGCCCTTCTACGAGCAGTACTTC. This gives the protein CASSLAGRPFYEQYF.

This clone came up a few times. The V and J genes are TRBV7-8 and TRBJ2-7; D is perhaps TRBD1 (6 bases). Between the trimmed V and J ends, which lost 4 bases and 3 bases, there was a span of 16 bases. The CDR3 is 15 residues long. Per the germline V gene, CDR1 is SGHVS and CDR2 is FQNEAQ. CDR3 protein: CASSSWTAESYEQYF. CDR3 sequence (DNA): TGTGCCAGCAGCTCCTGGACAGCGGAGAGCTACGAGCAGTACTTC. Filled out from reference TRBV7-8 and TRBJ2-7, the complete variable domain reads GAGVSQSPRYKVAKRGQDVALRCDPISGHVSLFWYQQALGQGPEFLTYFQNEAQLDKSGLPSDRFFAERPEGSVSTLKIQRTQQEDSAVYLCASSSWTAESYEQYFGPGTRLTVT.

The CDR3, as DNA: TGTGCCAGCAGCTTGGCCACCGGGACAGGGAGTTCCGCCTGGCAGCCCCAGCATTTT. Translating it yields CASSLATGTGSSAWQPQHF. The chain couples TRBV5-8 to TRBJ1-5, with 9 nucleotides matching TRBD1. Per the germline V gene, CDR1 is SGHTS and CDR2 is YDEGEE. V shed 0 bases and J 7 bases; nucleotides not matched to a gene: 17. This CDR3 has 19 residues.

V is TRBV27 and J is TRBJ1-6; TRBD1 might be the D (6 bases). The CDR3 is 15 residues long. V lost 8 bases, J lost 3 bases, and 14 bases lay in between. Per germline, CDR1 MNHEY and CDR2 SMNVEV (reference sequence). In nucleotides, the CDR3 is TGTGCCAGCTACTCCCCAGGGGACTATAATTCACCCCTCCACTTT. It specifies CASYSPGDYNSPLHF.

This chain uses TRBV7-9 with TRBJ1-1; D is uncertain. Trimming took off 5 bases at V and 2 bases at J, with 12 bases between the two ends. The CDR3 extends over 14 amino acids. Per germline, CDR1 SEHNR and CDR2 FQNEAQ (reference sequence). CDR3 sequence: CASSQRGRNTEAFF. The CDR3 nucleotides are TGTGCCAGCAGCCAGCGAGGGAGAAACACTGAAGCTTTCTTT.

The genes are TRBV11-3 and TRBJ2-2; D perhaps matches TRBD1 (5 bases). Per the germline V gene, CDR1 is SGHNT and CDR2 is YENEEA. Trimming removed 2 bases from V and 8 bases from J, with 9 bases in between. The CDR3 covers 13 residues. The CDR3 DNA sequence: TGTGCCAGCAGCTTAAGGGGAATGGGGGAGCTGTTTTTT. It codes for CASSLRGMGELFF.

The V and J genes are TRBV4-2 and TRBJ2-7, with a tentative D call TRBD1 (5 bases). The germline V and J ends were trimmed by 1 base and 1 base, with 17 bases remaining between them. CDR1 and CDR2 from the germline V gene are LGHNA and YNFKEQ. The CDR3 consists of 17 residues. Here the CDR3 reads CASSQAPLDRRSYEQYF. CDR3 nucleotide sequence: TGTGCCAGCAGCCAAGCCCCTCTCGACAGACGTTCCTACGAGCAGTACTTC.

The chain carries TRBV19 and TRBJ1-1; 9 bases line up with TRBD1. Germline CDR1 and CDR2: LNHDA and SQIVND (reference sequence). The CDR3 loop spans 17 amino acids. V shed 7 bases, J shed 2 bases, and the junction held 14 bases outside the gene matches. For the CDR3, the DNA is TGTGCCAGTACCCCACGGGACAGGGCGGGGAAAAACACTGAAGCTTTCTTT. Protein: CASTPRDRAGKNTEAFF.

CDR3 in DNA: TGCGCCAGCAGCTTGGTTCTGGCAGGGGGCTCGGACGAGCAGTACTTC. Protein product: CASSLVLAGGSDEQYF. The chain joins TRBV5-1 to TRBJ2-7, with TRBD1 matching 8 bases. J was trimmed by 5 bases and V by 0 bases; bases with no gene match: 10. The CDR3 is 16 residues long. Per the germline V gene, CDR1 is SGHRS and CDR2 is YFSETQ. The full variable domain, with the rest looked up from reference TRBV5-1 and TRBJ2-7, is KAGVTQTPRYLIKTRGQQVTLSCSPISGHRSVSWYQQTPGQGLQFLFEYFSETQRNKGNFPGRFSGRQFSNSRSEMNVSTLELGDSALYLCASSLVLAGGSDEQYFGPGTRLTVT.

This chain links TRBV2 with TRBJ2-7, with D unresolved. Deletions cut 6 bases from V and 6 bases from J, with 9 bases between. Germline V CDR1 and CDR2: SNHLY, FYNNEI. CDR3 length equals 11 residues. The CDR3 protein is CASSPVREQYF. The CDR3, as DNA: TGTGCCAGCAGCCCTGTGCGCGAGCAGTACTTC.

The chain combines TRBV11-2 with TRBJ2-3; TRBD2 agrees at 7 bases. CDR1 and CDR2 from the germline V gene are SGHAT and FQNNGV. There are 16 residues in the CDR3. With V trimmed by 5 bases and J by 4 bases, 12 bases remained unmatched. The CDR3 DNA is TGTGCCAGCAGCCTCAGTGGGATTGGGGGGGCAGATACGCAGTATTTT. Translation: CASSLSGIGGADTQYF. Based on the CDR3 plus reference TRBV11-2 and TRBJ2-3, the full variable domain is EAGVAQSPRYKIIEKRQSVAFWCNPISGHATLYWYQQILGQGPKLLIQFQNNGVVDDSQLPKDRFSAERLKGVDSTLKIQPAKLEDSAVYLCASSLSGIGGADTQYFGPGTRLTVL.

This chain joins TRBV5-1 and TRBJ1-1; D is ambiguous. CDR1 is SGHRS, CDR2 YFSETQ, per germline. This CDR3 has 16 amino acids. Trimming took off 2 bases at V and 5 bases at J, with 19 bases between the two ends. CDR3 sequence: CASSFRVERGRTEAFF. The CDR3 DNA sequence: TGCGCCAGCAGCTTCCGAGTCGAACGGGGAAGAACTGAAGCTTTCTTT.

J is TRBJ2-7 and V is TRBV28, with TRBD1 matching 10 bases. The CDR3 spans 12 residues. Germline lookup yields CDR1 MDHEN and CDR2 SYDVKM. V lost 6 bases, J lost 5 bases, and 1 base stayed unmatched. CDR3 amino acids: CASRTGGHEQYF. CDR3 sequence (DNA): TGTGCCAGCAGGACAGGGGGCCACGAGCAGTACTTC.

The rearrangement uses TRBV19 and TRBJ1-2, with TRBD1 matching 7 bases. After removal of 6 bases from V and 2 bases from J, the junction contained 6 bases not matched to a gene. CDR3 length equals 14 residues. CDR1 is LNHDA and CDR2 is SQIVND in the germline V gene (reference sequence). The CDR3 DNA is TGTGCCAGTAGCGACCTGGACAGGAACTATGGCTACACCTTC. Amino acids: CASSDLDRNYGYTF.

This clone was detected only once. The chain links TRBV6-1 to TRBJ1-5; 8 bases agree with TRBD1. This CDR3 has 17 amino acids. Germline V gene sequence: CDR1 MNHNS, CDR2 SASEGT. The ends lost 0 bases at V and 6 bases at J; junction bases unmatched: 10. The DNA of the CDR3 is TGTGCCAGCAGTGAAGCGACAGGGGTTCGGTTACGTCAGCCCCAGCATTTT. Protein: CASSEATGVRLRQPQHF.

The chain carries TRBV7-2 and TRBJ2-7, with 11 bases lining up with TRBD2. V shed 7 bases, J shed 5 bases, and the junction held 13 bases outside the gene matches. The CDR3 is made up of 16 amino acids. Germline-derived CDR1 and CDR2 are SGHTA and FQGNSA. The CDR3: CASTIGISGGADEQYF. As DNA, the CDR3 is TGTGCCAGCACCATTGGTATTAGCGGGGGGGCGGACGAGCAGTACTTC.